A selection of T cell receptor beta chains follows, all from one sample in a study of siplizumab effects on memory and regulatory T cells. Measured with immunoSEQ multiplex PCR; TCRdb has only the in-frame clones, and not every one. Found here are about 120,000 clones, around 95% of them singletons; the top ten hold around 0.15%. The sequencing sample was made of non-Treg CD4+ T cells sorted from blood. The receptors originated from a human donor in good health. The CDR3 runs from the conserved cysteine through the conserved F or W. Fields, in order: J gene, D gene, CDR3 length, clone size, V gene, CDR3 DNA, CDR3 protein. The D gene is left open where the match is weak. Clone size, where shown, is once, few, many, or a class for clones that have expanded.

TRBJ2-1 NA 16 NA TRBV5-6 TGTGCCAGCAGCTTGGATGGCGGGCGATCCTACAATGAGCAGTTCTTC CASSLDGGRSYNEQFF
TRBJ2-2 TRBD1 14 NA TRBV19 TGTGCCAGTAGTATAGGACAGGGGGCGGGGGAGCTGTTTTTT CASSIGQGAGELFF
TRBJ1-3 NA 12 NA TRBV11-3 TGTGCCAGCAGCCGTGGGGGAAACACCATATATTTT CASSRGGNTIYF
TRBJ1-4 TRBD1 14 NA TRBV6-1 TGTGCCTCAGTGAGGGGGACAGCTAATGAAAAACTGTTTTTT CASVRGTANEKLFF
TRBJ1-2 NA 14 NA TRBV4-2 TGTGCCTCGCGAAGAGGGGGGGTTCCCTATGGCTACACCTTC CASRRGGVPYGYTF
TRBJ2-5 NA 15 once TRBV5-1 TGCGCCAGCAGCTCGATGCCGGGACAACAAGAGACCCAGTACTTC CASSSMPGQQETQYF
TRBJ2-1 TRBD2 14 NA TRBV27 TGTGCCAGCAGTCGGACGGGGGGGTACAATGAGCAGTTCTTC CASSRTGGYNEQFF
TRBJ1-2 NA 15 NA TRBV18 TGTGCCAGCTCACCACAGGGGAGGGGTGACTATGGCTACACCTTC CASSPQGRGDYGYTF
TRBJ1-3 NA 17 NA TRBV13 TGTGCCAGCACCAACGTAATCGGACCTTTATCTGGAAACACCATATATTTT CASTNVIGPLSGNTIYF
TRBJ2-7 NA 14 NA TRBV6-1 TGTGCCAGCAGTGACTGGGGGCGCGCGTACGAGCAGTACTTC CASSDWGRAYEQYF
TRBJ2-1 NA 15 NA TRBV11-2 TGTGCCAGCAGCTTAAGTGGGAGCTCCTACAATGAGCAGTTCTTC CASSLSGSSYNEQFF
TRBJ1-1 NA 14 once TRBV19 TGTGCCAGTAGTATTTTGGGGATGAACACTGAAGCTTTCTTT CASSILGMNTEAFF
TRBJ2-1 TRBD2 16 NA TRBV18 TGTGCCAGCTCACCACCCCTAGGGACTAGTAAAGGTGAGCAGTTCTTC CASSPPLGTSKGEQFF
TRBJ2-3 TRBD2 15 NA TRBV5-1 TGCGCCAGCAGCTTCCTAGCGGGGAGCACAGATACGCAGTATTTT CASSFLAGSTDTQYF
TRBJ2-5 TRBD2 20 NA TRBV4-1 TGCGCCAGCAGCCAAGCGAGGGGACTAGCGGGGGGAGGTATAGGAGAGACCCAGTACTTC CASSQARGLAGGGIGETQYF
TRBJ2-2 TRBD2 17 once TRBV23-1 TGCGCCAGCAGTCAATCGAATAGCGGGGTGAACACCGGGGAGCTGTTTTTT CASSQSNSGVNTGELFF
TRBJ2-2 NA 14 NA TRBV18 TGTGCCAGCTCACCATGGAGGTCCACCGGGGAGCTGTTTTTT CASSPWRSTGELFF
TRBJ1-2 NA 13 NA TRBV5-1 TGCGCCAGCAGCGCGCAGGATGACTATGGCTACACCTTC CASSAQDDYGYTF
TRBJ2-2 NA 16 NA TRBV4-2 TGTGCCAGCAGCCAAGATTTTAAGGGGCCGGGCGGGGAGCTGTTTTTT CASSQDFKGPGGELFF
TRBJ2-2 NA 14 NA TRBV5-1 TGCGCCAGCAGAAATGGAGTGGGGAGCGGGGAGCTGTTTTTT CASRNGVGSGELFF
TRBJ1-1 TRBD1 13 NA TRBV5-1 TGCGCCAGGGCCGGACAGGGGAACACTGAAGCTTTCTTT CARAGQGNTEAFF
TRBJ2-7 TRBD2 13 NA TRBV2 TGTGCCAGCAGTGGGAGCGGGGGCGACGAGCAGTACTTC CASSGSGGDEQYF
TRBJ1-3 NA 15 once TRBV19 TGTGCCAGTAGTCCCCTGGTTGGCTCTGGAAACACCATATATTTT CASSPLVGSGNTIYF
TRBJ2-2 TRBD1 15 NA TRBV19 TGTGCCAGTAGTCCGCGGACAGGGGGCACCGGGGAGCTGTTTTTT CASSPRTGGTGELFF
TRBJ2-7 NA 13 NA TRBV5-1 TGCGCCAGCAGCTTGGCTCAAAGTTACGAGCAGTACTTC CASSLAQSYEQYF
TRBJ2-7 TRBD2 15 NA TRBV5-4 TGTGCCAGCAGCCGCATAGCGGGGAGCAGAAACGAGCAGTACTTC CASSRIAGSRNEQYF
TRBJ1-2 NA 13 NA TRBV27 TGTGCCAGCAGTTTTTCGGAGAATGATGGCTACACCTTC CASSFSENDGYTF